This T cell receptor (beta chain) was captured in a study of cytomegalovirus exposure and HLA in healthy donors. Findings and limits, study-wide: It was likely that a cluster of highly shared sequence variants was a sequencing artifact.

This clone has more than one count but fewer than ten. Antigen: not known. PCR amplification relied on 60 Vbeta primers (plus 13 Jbeta primers). Some clones are missing from TCRdb's copy, which holds only in-frame ones; the method was immunoSEQ multiplex PCR. The repertoire consists of about 200,000 clones, with 79% occurring once and the leading ten covering about 0.37%. CDR1 is PRHDT, CDR2 FYEKMQ, per germline (reference sequence). The CDR3 runs to 15 residues. V lost 3 bases and J lost 4, with 15 bases in between. The gene calls are TRBV13 and TRBJ1-2, with D perhaps TRBD1 (6 bases). Sequencing was carried out using PBMCs. The source of this sequence is a male donor in good health and CMV-seropositive. This CDR3 reads CASSLGHSTSYGYTF. As DNA, the CDR3 is TGTGCCAGCAGCTTGGGACACTCGACCTCCTATGGCTACACCTTC.